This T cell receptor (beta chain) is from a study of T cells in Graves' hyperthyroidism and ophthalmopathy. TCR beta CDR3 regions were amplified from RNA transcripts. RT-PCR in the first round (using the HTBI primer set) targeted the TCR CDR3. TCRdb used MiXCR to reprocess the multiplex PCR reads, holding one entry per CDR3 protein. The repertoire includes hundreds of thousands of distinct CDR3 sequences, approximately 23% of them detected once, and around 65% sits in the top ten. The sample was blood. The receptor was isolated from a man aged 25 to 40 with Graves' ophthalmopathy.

The CDR3 nucleotides read TGTGCCAGCCGGCCCCCGCTTCAGACCCAGTACTTC. This sequence encodes CASRPPLQTQYF. The rearrangement joins TRBV28 to TRBJ2-5; unclear D gene. The CDR3 consists of 12 residues. Between the trimmed V and J ends, which lost 8 bases and 6 bases, there was a span of 13 bases. Germline CDR1 is MDHEN and CDR2 is SYDVKM.